These T cell receptor beta chains were read from a single sample in a study of T cells after yellow fever vaccination. TCRdb itself ran the 5' RACE reads through MiXCR, one entry per CDR3 protein. In the table there are 500,000 to 650,000 distinct CDR3 sequences, approximately 13% of which are singletons. This specimen consisted of PBMCs, obtained on the day of the yellow fever booster vaccination. The origin of the receptors is a man aged 25 to 40 who received the YFV17D yellow fever vaccine. Each CDR3 is given with its conserved first and last residue. D genes are given only for firm matches.

j_gene: TRBJ2-1
d_gene: -
v_gene: TRBV7-2
CDR3aa: CASSLSAAKQFF

j_gene: TRBJ2-6
d_gene: -
v_gene: TRBV29-1
CDR3aa: CSVSEYSGANVLTF

j_gene: TRBJ2-1
d_gene: -
v_gene: TRBV12-3/TRBV12-4
CDR3aa: CASSRLGEDGYNEQFF

j_gene: TRBJ2-3
d_gene: TRBD1
v_gene: TRBV7-3
CDR3aa: CASSPAPGTGRTDTQYF

j_gene: TRBJ2-2
d_gene: -
v_gene: TRBV20-1
CDR3aa: CSARSTGTEELFF

j_gene: TRBJ2-7
d_gene: -
v_gene: TRBV27
CDR3aa: CASSFWGPYEQYF

j_gene: TRBJ2-7
d_gene: -
v_gene: TRBV7-2
CDR3aa: CASSHDETYEQYF

j_gene: TRBJ2-1
d_gene: TRBD2
v_gene: TRBV9
CDR3aa: CASSVSGGRAYNEQFF

j_gene: TRBJ1-3
d_gene: -
v_gene: TRBV7-9
CDR3aa: CASSLRQFISGNTIYF

j_gene: TRBJ1-2
d_gene: TRBD1
v_gene: TRBV7-2
CDR3aa: CASSLVGTGAYYGYTF

j_gene: TRBJ1-5
d_gene: TRBD1
v_gene: TRBV12-3/TRBV12-4
CDR3aa: CASMTGYQPQHF

j_gene: TRBJ2-7
d_gene: -
v_gene: TRBV11-2
CDR3aa: CASSFYLSNPYEQYF

j_gene: TRBJ1-5
d_gene: -
v_gene: TRBV12-3/TRBV12-4
CDR3aa: CASSRQATNQPQHF

j_gene: TRBJ2-1
d_gene: -
v_gene: TRBV10-3
CDR3aa: CAISDLRGPNDEQFF

j_gene: TRBJ2-3
d_gene: -
v_gene: TRBV20-1
CDR3aa: CSANLEPQDTQYF

j_gene: TRBJ2-3
d_gene: -
v_gene: TRBV20-1
CDR3aa: CSARRNTDTQYF

j_gene: TRBJ2-5
d_gene: -
v_gene: TRBV7-7
CDR3aa: CASSSDRGKGETQYF

j_gene: TRBJ1-3
d_gene: TRBD1
v_gene: TRBV29-1
CDR3aa: CSVVGTGGNTIYF

j_gene: TRBJ2-7
d_gene: -
v_gene: TRBV7-6
CDR3aa: CASSLRDSGEQYF

j_gene: TRBJ2-3
d_gene: -
v_gene: TRBV18
CDR3aa: CASSPLTGRTDTQYF

j_gene: TRBJ1-1
d_gene: -
v_gene: TRBV28
CDR3aa: CASTIPGSTGTEAFF

j_gene: TRBJ2-5
d_gene: -
v_gene: TRBV12-3/TRBV12-4
CDR3aa: CASSPGVRQETQYF

j_gene: TRBJ2-1
d_gene: -
v_gene: TRBV5-1
CDR3aa: CASSLITVSYNEQFF

j_gene: TRBJ1-3
d_gene: -
v_gene: TRBV7-9
CDR3aa: CASSSARGGNTIYF

j_gene: TRBJ1-2
d_gene: -
v_gene: TRBV10-3
CDR3aa: CAISESLGSYGYTF

j_gene: TRBJ2-1
d_gene: -
v_gene: TRBV20-1
CDR3aa: CSARFISYEQFF

j_gene: TRBJ2-2
d_gene: -
v_gene: TRBV5-1
CDR3aa: CASSLSWERNTGELFF

j_gene: TRBJ1-6
d_gene: TRBD1
v_gene: TRBV5-4
CDR3aa: CASSGTGVDSPLHF

j_gene: TRBJ2-1
d_gene: TRBD2
v_gene: TRBV7-6
CDR3aa: CASSLAGGPGNEQFF

j_gene: TRBJ2-2
d_gene: -
v_gene: TRBV5-1
CDR3aa: CASSGLGSGTGELFF

j_gene: TRBJ2-7
d_gene: TRBD2
v_gene: TRBV5-1
CDR3aa: CASSDARGTSETYEQYF

j_gene: TRBJ2-2
d_gene: TRBD2
v_gene: TRBV5-5
CDR3aa: CASSLNQREGVGELFF

j_gene: TRBJ2-1
d_gene: -
v_gene: TRBV24-1
CDR3aa: CATSDARTTSSYNEQFF

j_gene: TRBJ2-7
d_gene: -
v_gene: TRBV29-1
CDR3aa: CSAGENYEQYF

j_gene: TRBJ2-1
d_gene: TRBD2
v_gene: TRBV7-3
CDR3aa: CASSKLAGGNEQFF

j_gene: TRBJ2-7
d_gene: TRBD1
v_gene: TRBV6-2/TRBV6-3
CDR3aa: CASTKTGVWEQYF

j_gene: TRBJ1-1
d_gene: -
v_gene: TRBV7-2
CDR3aa: CASSSPHIDTPEAFF

j_gene: TRBJ1-5
d_gene: -
v_gene: TRBV6-6
CDR3aa: CASRGFVPLHF

j_gene: TRBJ2-7
d_gene: -
v_gene: TRBV20-1
CDR3aa: CSASGSATSSYEQYF

j_gene: TRBJ1-1
d_gene: -
v_gene: TRBV30
CDR3aa: CAWSVKLEAFF

j_gene: TRBJ2-4
d_gene: -
v_gene: TRBV7-9
CDR3aa: CASSWDTNKNIQYF

j_gene: TRBJ1-6
d_gene: -
v_gene: TRBV10-3
CDR3aa: CAISESFSSYNSPLHF

j_gene: TRBJ2-7
d_gene: -
v_gene: TRBV9
CDR3aa: CASTPEFDGYEQYF

j_gene: TRBJ2-1
d_gene: TRBD2
v_gene: TRBV6-2/TRBV6-3
CDR3aa: CASTQSWGRALSYNEQFF

j_gene: TRBJ2-1
d_gene: TRBD2
v_gene: TRBV5-1
CDR3aa: CASSSGGLAGAAEQFF

j_gene: TRBJ1-6
d_gene: -
v_gene: TRBV6-5
CDR3aa: CASSYLRGGDSYNSPLHF

j_gene: TRBJ2-1
d_gene: -
v_gene: TRBV20-1
CDR3aa: CSASRGTSGYNEQFF

j_gene: TRBJ1-2
d_gene: -
v_gene: TRBV5-1
CDR3aa: CASSSPDGYTF

j_gene: TRBJ2-2
d_gene: -
v_gene: TRBV29-1
CDR3aa: CSVSFGTAITGELFF

j_gene: TRBJ2-7
d_gene: TRBD2
v_gene: TRBV4-3
CDR3aa: CASSQVVGTSYEQYF

j_gene: TRBJ2-7
d_gene: TRBD1
v_gene: TRBV11-2
CDR3aa: CASSPGDRGLAYEQYF

j_gene: TRBJ1-2
d_gene: -
v_gene: TRBV4-2
CDR3aa: CASSQEGPRAVYYGYTF